The clone carrying this TCR beta chain has only a few counts. The antigen is undetermined. Each sample had at least 7 million PBMCs isolated. This specimen comes from a study of blood T cells in healthy people across ages. Study results and caveats: In older individuals, TCR beta diversity per million T cells was lower, falling roughly linearly with age.

Germline V gene data show CDR1 as SEHNR and CDR2 as FQNEAQ (reference sequence). The V end was cut by 5 bases, the J end by 5 bases, with 15 bases between. The CDR3 covers 14 residues. Primed by a sample-barcoded 5' primer and a J-beta primer mix, a second PCR proceeded for 7 to 11 cycles. Each single sample gave us at least 2.5 million CDR3-containing paired-end reads. MiXCR, run by TCRdb on the 5' RACE reads, gives a single entry per CDR3 protein. The sample has about 1.8 million distinct CDR3 sequences; 40% to 55% are singletons. The chain employs TRBV7-9 and TRBJ2-5, with D possibly being TRBD2 (5 bases). Source material: blood. The sequence was collected from a woman in her forties in good health. CDR3 DNA sequence: TGTGCCAGCAGCCCCTCCTCCGGGGAGGAGACCCAGTACTTC. It yields the protein CASSPSSGEETQYF.